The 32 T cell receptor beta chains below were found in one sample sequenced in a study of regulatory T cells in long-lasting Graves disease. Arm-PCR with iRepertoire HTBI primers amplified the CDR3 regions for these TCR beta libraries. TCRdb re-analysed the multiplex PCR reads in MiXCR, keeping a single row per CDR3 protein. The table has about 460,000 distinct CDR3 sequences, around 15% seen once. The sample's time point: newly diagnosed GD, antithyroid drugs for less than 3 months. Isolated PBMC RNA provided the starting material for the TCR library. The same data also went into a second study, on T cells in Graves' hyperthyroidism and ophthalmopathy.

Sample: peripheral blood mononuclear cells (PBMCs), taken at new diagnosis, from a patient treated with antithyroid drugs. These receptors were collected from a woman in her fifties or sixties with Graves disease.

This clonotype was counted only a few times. The CDR3 loop reads CSVEGTSGSREQYF. The CDR3 nucleotides are TGCAGCGTTGAAGGGACTAGCGGGAGTCGCGAGCAGTACTTC. The rearrangement joins TRBV29-1 to TRBJ2-7, with TRBD2 matching over 13 bases. Unmatched junction bases numbered 3, after V lost 1 base and J lost 6 bases. This CDR3 comprises 14 residues. Per the germline V gene, CDR1 is SQVTM and CDR2 is ANQGSEA.

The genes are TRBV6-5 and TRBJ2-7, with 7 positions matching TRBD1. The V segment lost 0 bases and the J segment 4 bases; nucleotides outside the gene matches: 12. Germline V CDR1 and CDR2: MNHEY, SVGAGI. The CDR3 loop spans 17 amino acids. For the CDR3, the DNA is TGTGCCAGCAGTTACTCGGCGCCAAGGGGGCTTGGGTACGAGCAGTACTTC. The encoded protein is CASSYSAPRGLGYEQYF.

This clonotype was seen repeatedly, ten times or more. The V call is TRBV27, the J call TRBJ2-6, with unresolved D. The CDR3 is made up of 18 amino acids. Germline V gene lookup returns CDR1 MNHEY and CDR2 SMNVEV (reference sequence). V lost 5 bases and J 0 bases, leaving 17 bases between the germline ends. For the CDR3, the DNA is TGTGCCAGCAGTCCTTGGTGGGCGTCGAACTCTGGGGCCAACGTCCTGACTTTC. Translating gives CASSPWWASNSGANVLTF.

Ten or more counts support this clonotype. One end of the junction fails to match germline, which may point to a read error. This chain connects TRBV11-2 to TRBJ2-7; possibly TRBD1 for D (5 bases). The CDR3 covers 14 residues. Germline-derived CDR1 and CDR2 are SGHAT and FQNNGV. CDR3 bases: TGCGCCAGCAGCCTCATTTGGGGCCCCTACGAGCAGTACTTC. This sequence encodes CASSLIWGPYEQYF.

CDR3 nucleotides: TGTGCCAGCAGCCCCCCTGGACCTAGCTCCTACGAGCAGTACTTC. Amino acids: CASSPPGPSSYEQYF. The chain joins TRBV5-4 to TRBJ2-7, with unresolved D. The CDR3 totals 15 residues. Between the trimmed V and J ends, which lost 4 bases and 0 bases, there was a span of 14 bases. The germline V gene encodes CDR1 SGHNT and CDR2 YYREEE (reference sequence).

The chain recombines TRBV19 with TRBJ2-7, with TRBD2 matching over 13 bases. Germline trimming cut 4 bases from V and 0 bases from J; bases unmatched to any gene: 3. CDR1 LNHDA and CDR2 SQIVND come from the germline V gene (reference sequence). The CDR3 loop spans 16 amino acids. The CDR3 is CASSRTSGRRSYEQYF. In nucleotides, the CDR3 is TGTGCCAGTAGTAGGACTAGCGGGAGACGCTCCTACGAGCAGTACTTC.

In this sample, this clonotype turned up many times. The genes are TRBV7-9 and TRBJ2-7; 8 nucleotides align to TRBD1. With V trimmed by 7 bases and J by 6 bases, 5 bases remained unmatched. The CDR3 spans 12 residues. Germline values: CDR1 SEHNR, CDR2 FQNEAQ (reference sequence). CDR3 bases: TGTGCCAGCATCAGGGGGCAGGGCGAGCAGTACTTC. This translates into CASIRGQGEQYF.

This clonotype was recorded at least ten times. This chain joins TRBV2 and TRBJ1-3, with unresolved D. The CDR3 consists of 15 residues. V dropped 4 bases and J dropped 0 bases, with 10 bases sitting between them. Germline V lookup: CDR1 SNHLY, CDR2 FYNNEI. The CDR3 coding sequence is TGTGCCAGCAGTGCGTCTATAGCCTCTGGAAACACCATATATTTT. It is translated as CASSASIASGNTIYF.

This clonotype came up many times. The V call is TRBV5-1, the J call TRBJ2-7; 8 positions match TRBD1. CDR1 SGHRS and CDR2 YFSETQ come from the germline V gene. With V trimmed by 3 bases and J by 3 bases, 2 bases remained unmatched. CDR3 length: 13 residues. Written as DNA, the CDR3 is TGCGCCAGCAGCTCAGGGGGCGACTACGAGCAGTACTTC. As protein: CASSSGGDYEQYF. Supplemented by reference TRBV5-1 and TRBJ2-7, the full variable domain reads KAGVTQTPRYLIKTRGQQVTLSCSPISGHRSVSWYQQTPGQGLQFLFEYFSETQRNKGNFPGRFSGRQFSNSRSEMNVSTLELGDSALYLCASSSGGDYEQYFGPGTRLTVT.

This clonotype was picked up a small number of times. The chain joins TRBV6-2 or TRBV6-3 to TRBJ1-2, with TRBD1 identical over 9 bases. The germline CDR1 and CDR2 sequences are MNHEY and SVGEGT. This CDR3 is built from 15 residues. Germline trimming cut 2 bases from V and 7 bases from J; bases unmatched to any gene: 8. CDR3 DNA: TGTGCCAGCAGTTACCCGGACAGGGGAGTCGGTGGCTACACCTTC. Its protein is CASSYPDRGVGGYTF.

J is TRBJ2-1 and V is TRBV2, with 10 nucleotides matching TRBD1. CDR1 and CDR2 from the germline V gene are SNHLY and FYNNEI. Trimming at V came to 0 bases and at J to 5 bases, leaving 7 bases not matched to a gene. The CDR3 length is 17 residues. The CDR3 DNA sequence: TGTGCCAGCAGTGAAGCTGCCGGACAGGGGGTGAACAATGAGCAGTTCTTC. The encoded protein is CASSEAAGQGVNNEQFF.

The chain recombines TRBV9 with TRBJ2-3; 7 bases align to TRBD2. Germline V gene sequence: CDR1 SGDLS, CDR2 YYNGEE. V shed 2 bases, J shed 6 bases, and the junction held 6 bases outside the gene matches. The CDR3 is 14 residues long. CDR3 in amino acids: CASSVSGSGDTQYF. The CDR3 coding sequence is TGTGCCAGCAGCGTTTCCGGTAGCGGGGATACGCAGTATTTT.

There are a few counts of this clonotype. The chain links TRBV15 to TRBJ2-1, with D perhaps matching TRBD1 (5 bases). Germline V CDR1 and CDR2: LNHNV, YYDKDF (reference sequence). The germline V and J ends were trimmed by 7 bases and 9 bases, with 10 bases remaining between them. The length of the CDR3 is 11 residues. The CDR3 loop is CATTATGEQFF. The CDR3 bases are TGTGCCACCACAGCCACAGGTGAGCAGTTCTTC. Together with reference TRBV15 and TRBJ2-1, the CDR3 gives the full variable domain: DAMVIQNPRYQVTQFGKPVTLSCSQTLNHNVMYWYQQKSSQAPKLLFHYYDKDFNNEADTPDNFQSRRPNTSFCFLDIRSPGLGDTAMYLCATTATGEQFFGPGTRLTVL.

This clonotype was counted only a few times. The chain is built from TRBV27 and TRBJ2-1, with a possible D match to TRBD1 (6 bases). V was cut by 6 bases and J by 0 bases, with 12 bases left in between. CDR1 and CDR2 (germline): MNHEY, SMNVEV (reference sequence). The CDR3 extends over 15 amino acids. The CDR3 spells CASSATGLSYNEQFF. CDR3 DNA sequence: TGTGCCAGCAGCGCGACAGGCCTCTCCTACAATGAGCAGTTCTTC.

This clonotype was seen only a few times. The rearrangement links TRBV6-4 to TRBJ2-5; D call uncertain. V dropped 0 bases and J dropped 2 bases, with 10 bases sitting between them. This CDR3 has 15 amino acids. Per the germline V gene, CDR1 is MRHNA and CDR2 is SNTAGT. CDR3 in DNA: TGTGCCAGCAGTGACTCTACCCGACCGCAAGAGACCCAGTACTTC. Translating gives CASSDSTRPQETQYF.

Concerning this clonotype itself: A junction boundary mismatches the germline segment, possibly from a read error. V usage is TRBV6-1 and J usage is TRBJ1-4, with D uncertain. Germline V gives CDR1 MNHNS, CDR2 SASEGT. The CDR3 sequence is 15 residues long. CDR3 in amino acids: CASSARGSTNERLFF. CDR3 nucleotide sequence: TGTGCCAGCAGTGCTCGGGGATCTACTAATGAAAGACTGTTTTTC.

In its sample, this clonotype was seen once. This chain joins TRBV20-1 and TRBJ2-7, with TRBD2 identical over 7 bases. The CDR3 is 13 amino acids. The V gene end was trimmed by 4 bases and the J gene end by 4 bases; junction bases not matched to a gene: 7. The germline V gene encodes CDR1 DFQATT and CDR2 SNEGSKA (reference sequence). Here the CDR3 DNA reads TGCAGTGCTACTTCCGGGACTAAATACGAGCAGTACTTC. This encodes CSATSGTKYEQYF.

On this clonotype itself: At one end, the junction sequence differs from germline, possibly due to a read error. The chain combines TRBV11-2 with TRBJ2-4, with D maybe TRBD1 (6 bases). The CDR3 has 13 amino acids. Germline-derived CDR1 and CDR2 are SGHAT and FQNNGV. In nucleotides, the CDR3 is TGTGCCAACAGCCGACAGGAGACAAACGTTCAGTACTTC. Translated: CANSRQETNVQYF.

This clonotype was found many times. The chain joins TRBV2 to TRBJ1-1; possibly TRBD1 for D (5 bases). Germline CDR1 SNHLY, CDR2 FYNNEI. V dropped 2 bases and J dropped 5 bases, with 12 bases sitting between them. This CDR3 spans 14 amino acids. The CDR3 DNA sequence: TGTGCCAGCAGTGAATCTGGGGGTATGACTGAAGCTTTCTTT. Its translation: CASSESGGMTEAFF.

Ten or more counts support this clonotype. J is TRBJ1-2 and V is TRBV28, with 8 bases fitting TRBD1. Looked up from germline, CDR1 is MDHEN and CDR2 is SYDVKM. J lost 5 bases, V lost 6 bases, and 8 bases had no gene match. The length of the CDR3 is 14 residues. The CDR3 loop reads CASSRQGSGYGYTF. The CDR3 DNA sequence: TGTGCCAGCAGCAGACAGGGGAGTGGATATGGCTACACCTTC.

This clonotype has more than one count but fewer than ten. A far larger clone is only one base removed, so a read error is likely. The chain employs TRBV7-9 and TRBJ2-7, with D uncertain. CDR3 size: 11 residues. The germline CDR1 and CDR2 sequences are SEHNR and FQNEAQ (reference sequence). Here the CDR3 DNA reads TGTGCCAGCGGCTTAGACTACGAGCAGTACTTC. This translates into CASGLDYEQYF.

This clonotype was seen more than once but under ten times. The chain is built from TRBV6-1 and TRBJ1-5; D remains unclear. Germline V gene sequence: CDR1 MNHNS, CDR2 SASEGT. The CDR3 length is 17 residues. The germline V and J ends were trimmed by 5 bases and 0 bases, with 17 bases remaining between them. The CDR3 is CASSQTSWGNSNQPQHF. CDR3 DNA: TGTGCCAGCAGTCAGACCTCGTGGGGTAATAGCAATCAGCCCCAGCATTTT.

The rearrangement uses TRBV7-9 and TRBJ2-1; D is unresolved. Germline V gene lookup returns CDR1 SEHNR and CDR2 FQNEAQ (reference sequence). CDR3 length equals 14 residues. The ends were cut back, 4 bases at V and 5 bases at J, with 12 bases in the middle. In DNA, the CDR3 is TGTGCCAGCAGCTCATACCGAGGAAACAATGAGCAGTTCTTC. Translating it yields CASSSYRGNNEQFF.

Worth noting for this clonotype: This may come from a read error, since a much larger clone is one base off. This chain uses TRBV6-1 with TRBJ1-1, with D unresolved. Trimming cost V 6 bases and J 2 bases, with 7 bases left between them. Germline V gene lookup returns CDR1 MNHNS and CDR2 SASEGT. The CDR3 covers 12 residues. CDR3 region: CASSDKNTEAFF. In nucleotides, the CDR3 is TGTGCCAGCAGCGACAAAAACACTGAAGCTTTCTTT.

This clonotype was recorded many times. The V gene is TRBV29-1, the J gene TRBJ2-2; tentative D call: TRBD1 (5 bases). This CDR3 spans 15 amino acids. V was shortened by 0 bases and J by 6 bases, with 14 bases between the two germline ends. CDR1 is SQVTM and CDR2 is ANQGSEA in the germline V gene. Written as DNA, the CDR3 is TGCAGCGTTGAAGATCTGGCAGGGCCCCCCGGGGAGCTGTTTTTT. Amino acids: CSVEDLAGPPGELFF.

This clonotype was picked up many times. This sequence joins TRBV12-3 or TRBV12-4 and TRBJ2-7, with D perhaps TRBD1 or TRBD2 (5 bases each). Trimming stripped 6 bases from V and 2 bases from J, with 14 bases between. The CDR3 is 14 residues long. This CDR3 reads CASSRSGGPYEQYF. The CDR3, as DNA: TGTGCCAGCAGCCGATCTGGGGGTCCCTACGAGCAGTACTTC.

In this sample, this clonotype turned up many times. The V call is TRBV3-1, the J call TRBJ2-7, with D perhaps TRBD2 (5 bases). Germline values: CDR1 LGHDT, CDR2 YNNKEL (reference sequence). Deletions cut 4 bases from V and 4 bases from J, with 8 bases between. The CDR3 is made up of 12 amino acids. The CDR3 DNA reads TGTGCCAGCAGCCGCGGACTTTACGAGCAGTACTTC. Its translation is CASSRGLYEQYF.

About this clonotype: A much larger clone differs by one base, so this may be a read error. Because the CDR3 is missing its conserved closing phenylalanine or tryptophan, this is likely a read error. CDR3 nucleotides: TGTGCCAGCAGTCATACACCTCAAAACAATGAGCAGTTCTTA. Translated: CASSHTPQNNEQFL. The chain links TRBV11-3 to TRBJ2-1; D ambiguous. This CDR3 region has 14 residues. V was trimmed by 6 bases and J by 5 bases, leaving 14 bases between them. CDR1 SGHNT and CDR2 YENEEA come from the germline V gene.

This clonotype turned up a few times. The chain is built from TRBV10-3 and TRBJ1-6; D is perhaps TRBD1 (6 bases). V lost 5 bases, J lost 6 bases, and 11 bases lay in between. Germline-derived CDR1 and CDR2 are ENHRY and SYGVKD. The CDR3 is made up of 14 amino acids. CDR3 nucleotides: TGTGCCATCAGTACGGGGGCTCCTAATTCACCCCTCCACTTT. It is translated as CAISTGAPNSPLHF.

Here the CDR3 DNA reads TGTGCCACCTCGGGGTGGCGGAACACTGAAGCTTTCTTT. This sequence encodes CATSGWRNTEAFF. The chain is built from TRBV28 and TRBJ1-1, with unresolved D. The CDR3 is 13 residues long. Trimming took 10 bases from V and 1 from J, leaving 13 bases between them. CDR1 and CDR2 from the germline V gene are MDHEN and SYDVKM.

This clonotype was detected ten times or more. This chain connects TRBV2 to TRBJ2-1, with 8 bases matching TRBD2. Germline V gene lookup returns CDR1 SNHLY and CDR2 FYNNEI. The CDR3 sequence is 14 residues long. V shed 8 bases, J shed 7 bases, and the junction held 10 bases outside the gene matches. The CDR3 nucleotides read TGTGCCAGCCGGGGACTAGGTGGGTTGAATGAGCAGTTCTTC. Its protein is CASRGLGGLNEQFF.

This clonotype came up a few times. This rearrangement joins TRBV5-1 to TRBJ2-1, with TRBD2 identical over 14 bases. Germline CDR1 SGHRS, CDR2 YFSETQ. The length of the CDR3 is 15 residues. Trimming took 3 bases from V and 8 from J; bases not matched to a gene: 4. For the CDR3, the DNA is TGCGCCAGCAGCTGGGGGACTAGCGGGAGAGATGAGCAGTTCTTC. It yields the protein CASSWGTSGRDEQFF.